Sequencing of this T cell receptor beta chain was carried out in a study of T cells in Graves' hyperthyroidism and ophthalmopathy. In regard to this clonotype: A read error may explain this, as a much larger clone is one base away.

TCR beta CDR3 region amplification was performed from RNA transcripts. The TCR CDR3 first-round RT-PCR relied on the HTBI primer set. TCRdb re-called the multiplex PCR reads through MiXCR, storing one row per CDR3 protein. The table shows 730,000 or so distinct CDR3 sequences, with 18% occurring only once. V lost 3 bases to trimming and J lost 6 bases, with 15 bases between them. The CDR3 has 15 amino acids. Every diagnosis used clinical symptoms, serum thyroxine and TRAb, thyroid ultrasound and orbital computed tomography. This clonotype was obtained from a woman aged 50 to 60 with Graves' hyperthyroidism that later progressed to Graves' ophthalmopathy. The chain uses TRBV12-3 or TRBV12-4 and TRBJ2-1, with D possibly TRBD1 on 6 matching bases. The sample was blood. Here the CDR3 DNA reads TGTGCCAGCAGTTTTGAAGGGGGTCCGAGCAATGAGCAGTTCTTC. As protein: CASSFEGGPSNEQFF.